This T cell receptor (beta chain) was recovered during a study of human T cells and chemical hapten exposure. At the level of the study: For the roughly 25-week duration of the study, patients were given weekly doses of diphenylcyclopropenone on the scalp.

This clonotype came up a few times. As to time point: patch test 1, 2 weeks after DPC sensitization. Treatment defined: therapeutic diphenylcyclopropenone sensitization with weekly scalp DPC. TCRdb processed the RACE reads anew with MiXCR; each CDR3 protein has one entry. The sample shows about 100,000 distinct CDR3 sequences, 9.5% to 12% of them seen only once. The CDR3 has 17 amino acids. Germline V gene lookup returns CDR1 LGHNA and CDR2 YNFKEQ. Trimming took off 1 base at V and 4 bases at J, with 19 bases between the two ends. V usage is TRBV4-2 and J usage is TRBJ1-2, with no clear D. Material: whole blood, obtained in connection with sensitization to the hapten diphenylcyclopropenone (DPC). The clonotype was recovered from a woman aged 40 to 55 with alopecia areata. Some clones in this sample may be carry-over from other donors' samples. The CDR3: CASSQVEGTGLGYGYTF. The DNA of the CDR3 is TGTGCCAGCAGCCAAGTGGAGGGCACGGGCTTAGGCTATGGCTACACCTTC.